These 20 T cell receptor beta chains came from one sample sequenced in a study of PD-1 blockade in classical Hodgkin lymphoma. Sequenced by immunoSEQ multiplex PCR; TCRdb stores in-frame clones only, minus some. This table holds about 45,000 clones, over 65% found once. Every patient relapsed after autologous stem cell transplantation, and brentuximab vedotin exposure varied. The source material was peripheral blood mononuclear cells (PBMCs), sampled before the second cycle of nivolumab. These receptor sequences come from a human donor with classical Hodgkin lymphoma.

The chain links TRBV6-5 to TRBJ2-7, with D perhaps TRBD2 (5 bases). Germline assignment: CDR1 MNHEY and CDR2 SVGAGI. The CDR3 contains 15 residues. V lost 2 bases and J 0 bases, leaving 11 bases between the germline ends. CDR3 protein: CASSYVAGSSYEQYF. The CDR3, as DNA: TGTGCCAGCAGTTACGTCGCGGGTTCCTCCTACGAGCAGTACTTC.

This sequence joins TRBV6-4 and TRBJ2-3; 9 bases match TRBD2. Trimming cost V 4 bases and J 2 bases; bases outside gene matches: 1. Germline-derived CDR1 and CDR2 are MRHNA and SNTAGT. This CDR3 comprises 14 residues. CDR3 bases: TGTGCCAGCAGTGGCGGGGGGGCCACAGATACGCAGTATTTT. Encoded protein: CASSGGGATDTQYF.

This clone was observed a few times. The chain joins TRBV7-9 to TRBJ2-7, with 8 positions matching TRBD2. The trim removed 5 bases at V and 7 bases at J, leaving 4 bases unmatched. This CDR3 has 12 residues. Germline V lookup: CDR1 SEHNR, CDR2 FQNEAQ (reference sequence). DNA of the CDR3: TGTGCCAGCAGCCCGGGGGGGGTGGAGCAGTACTTC. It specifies CASSPGGVEQYF.

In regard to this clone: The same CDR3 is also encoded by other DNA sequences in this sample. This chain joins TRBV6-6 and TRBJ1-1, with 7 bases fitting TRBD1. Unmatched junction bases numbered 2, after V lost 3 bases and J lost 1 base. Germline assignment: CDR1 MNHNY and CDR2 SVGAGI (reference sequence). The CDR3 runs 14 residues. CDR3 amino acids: CASSYRGRNTEAFF. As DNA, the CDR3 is TGTGCCAGCAGTTATAGGGGGCGGAACACTGAAGCTTTCTTT.

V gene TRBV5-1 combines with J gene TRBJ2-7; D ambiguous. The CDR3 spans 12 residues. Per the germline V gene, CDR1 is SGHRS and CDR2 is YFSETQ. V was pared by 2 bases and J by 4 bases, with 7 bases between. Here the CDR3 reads CASSFGSYEQYF. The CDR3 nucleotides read TGCGCCAGCAGCTTTGGTTCTTACGAGCAGTACTTC.

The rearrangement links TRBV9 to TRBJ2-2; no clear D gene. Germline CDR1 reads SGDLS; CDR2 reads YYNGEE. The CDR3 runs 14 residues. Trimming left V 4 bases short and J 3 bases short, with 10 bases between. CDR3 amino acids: CASSIHKDTGELFF. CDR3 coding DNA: TGTGCCAGCAGCATCCACAAGGACACCGGGGAGCTGTTTTTT.

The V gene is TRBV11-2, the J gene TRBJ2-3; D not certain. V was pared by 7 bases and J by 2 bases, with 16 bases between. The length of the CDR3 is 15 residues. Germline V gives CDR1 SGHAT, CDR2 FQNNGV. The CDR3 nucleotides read TGTGCCAGCAACCCGGGTATCTTGCCCACAGATACGCAGTATTTT. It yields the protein CASNPGILPTDTQYF.

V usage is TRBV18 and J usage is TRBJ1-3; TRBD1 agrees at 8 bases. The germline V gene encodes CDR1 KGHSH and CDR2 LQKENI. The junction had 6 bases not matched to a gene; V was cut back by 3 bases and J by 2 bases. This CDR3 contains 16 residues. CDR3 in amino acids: CASSPRPGQAGNTIYF. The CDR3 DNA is TGTGCCAGCTCACCTAGGCCGGGACAGGCTGGAAACACCATATATTTT. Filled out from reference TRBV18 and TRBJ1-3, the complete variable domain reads NAGVMQNPRHLVRRRGQEARLRCSPMKGHSHVYWYRQLPEEGLKFMVYLQKENIIDESGMPKERFSAEFPKEGPSILRIQQVVRGDSAAYFCASSPRPGQAGNTIYFGEGSWLTVV.

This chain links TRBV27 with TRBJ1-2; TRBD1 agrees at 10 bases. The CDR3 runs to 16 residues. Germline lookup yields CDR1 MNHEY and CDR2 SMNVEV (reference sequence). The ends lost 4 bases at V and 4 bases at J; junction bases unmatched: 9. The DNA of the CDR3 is TGTGCCAGCAGTTCGACGCCCCGGACAGGGGGCTATGGCTACACCTTC. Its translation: CASSSTPRTGGYGYTF.

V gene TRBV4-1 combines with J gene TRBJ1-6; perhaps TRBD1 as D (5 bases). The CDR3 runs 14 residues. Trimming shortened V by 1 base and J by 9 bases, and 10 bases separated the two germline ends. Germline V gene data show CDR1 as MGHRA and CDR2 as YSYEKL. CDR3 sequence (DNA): TGCGCCAGCAGCCAAGTAGCGGGGGGTTCACCCCTCCACTTT. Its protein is CASSQVAGGSPLHF.

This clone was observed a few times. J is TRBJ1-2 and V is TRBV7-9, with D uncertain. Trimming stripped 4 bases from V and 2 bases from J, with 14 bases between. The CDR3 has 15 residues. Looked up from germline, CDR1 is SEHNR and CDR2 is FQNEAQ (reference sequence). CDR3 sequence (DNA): TGTGCCAGCAGCTCACCTCCGGGTGCAAACTATGGCTACACCTTC. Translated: CASSSPPGANYGYTF.

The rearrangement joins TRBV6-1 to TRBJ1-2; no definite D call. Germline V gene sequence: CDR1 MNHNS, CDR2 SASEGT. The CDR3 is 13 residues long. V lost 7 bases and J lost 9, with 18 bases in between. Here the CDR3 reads CASTGFLGESYTF. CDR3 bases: TGTGCCAGCACTGGGTTTTTGGGCGAGAGCTACACCTTC.

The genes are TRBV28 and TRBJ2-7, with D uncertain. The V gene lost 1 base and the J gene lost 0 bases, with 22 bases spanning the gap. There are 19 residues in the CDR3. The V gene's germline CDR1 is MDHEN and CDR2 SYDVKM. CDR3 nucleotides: TGTGCCAGCAGTTTATTGGCCTCCGTAGTTACCGAGAGCTCCTACGAGCAGTACTTC. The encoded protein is CASSLLASVVTESSYEQYF.

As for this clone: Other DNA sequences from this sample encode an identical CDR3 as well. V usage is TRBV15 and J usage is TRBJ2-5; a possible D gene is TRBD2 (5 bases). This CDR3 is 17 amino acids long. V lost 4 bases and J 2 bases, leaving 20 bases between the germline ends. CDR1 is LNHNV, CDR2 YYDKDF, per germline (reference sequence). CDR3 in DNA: TGTGCCACCAGCACGGGAAGCGACCCTCTGTATCAAGAGACCCAGTACTTC. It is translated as CATSTGSDPLYQETQYF.

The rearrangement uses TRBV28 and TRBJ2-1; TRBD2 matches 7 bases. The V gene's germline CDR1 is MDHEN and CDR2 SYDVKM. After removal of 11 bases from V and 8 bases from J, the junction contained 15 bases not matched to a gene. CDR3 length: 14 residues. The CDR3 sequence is CAAGAGAPEDEQFF. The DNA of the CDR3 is TGTGCCGCCGGGGCGGGAGCTCCCGAGGATGAGCAGTTCTTC.

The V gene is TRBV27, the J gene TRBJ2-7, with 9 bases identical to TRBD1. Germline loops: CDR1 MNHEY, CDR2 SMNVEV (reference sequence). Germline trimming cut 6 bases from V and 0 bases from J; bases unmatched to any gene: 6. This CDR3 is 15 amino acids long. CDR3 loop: CASRTPGQGSYEQYF. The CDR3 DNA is TGTGCCAGCAGGACTCCGGGACAGGGCTCCTACGAGCAGTACTTC.

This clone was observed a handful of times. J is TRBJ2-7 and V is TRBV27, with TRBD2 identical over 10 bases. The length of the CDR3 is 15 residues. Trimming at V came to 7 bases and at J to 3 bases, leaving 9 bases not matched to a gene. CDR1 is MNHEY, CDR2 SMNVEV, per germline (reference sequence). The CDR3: CASKVAGGIHYEQYF. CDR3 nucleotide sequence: TGTGCCAGCAAGGTAGCGGGAGGTATCCACTACGAGCAGTACTTC.

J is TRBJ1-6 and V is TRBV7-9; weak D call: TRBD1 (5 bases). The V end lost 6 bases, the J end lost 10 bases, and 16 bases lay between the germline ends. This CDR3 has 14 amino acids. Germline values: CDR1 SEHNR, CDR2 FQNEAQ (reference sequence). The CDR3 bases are TGTGCCAGCAGGTTGGGATCAGGGAACTCACCCCTCCACTTT. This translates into CASRLGSGNSPLHF.

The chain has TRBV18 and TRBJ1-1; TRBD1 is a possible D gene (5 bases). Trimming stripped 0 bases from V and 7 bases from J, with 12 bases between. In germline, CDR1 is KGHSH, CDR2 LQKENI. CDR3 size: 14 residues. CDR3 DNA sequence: TGTGCCAGCTCACCACCGGCGGGGGTGTTTGAAGCTTTCTTT. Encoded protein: CASSPPAGVFEAFF.

The CDR3 nucleotides are TGTGCCAGCAGCAACGGACTAGCGGGGGGAGGTTATGAGCAGTTCTTC. Translation: CASSNGLAGGGYEQFF. The chain combines TRBV5-5 with TRBJ2-1; 14 nucleotides agree with TRBD2. The V segment lost 4 bases and the J segment 8 bases; nucleotides outside the gene matches: 8. This CDR3 is 16 amino acids long. Germline-derived CDR1 and CDR2 are SGHKS and YYEKEE (reference sequence).